This TCR beta chain comes out of a study of shared clonotypes between healthy human individuals. The table came from immunoSEQ multiplex PCR; TCRdb's copy has only in-frame clones and leaves some out. Found here are around 200,000 clones, 60% to 75% of them singletons; the top ten hold about 9.4%. The V gene lost 0 bases and the J gene lost 4 bases, with 13 bases spanning the gap. CDR1 SGHDN and CDR2 FVKESK come from the germline V gene. This CDR3 is 15 amino acids long. Every donor, a Caucasian adult, lived in Nashville, Tennessee. The rearrangement links TRBV14 to TRBJ2-7, with D possibly matching TRBD2 (5 bases). The sequencing sample was made of memory CD4+ T cells sorted from blood. Subset meaning: CD45RA-negative fraction. The clonotype originates from a man aged 25 to 40 in good health. CDR3 residues: CASSQDPSRWYEQYF. CDR3 in DNA: TGTGCCAGCAGCCAAGATCCTAGCCGCTGGTACGAGCAGTACTTC.